This record covers a single TCR beta chain. Its antigen is not known. This sample was included in a study of T cell responses to AZD1222 COVID-19 vaccine. Germline lookup yields CDR1 MGHRA and CDR2 YSYEKL. The V segment lost 3 bases and the J segment 4 bases; nucleotides outside the gene matches: 8. CDR3 length: 16 residues. Data came from immunoSEQ multiplex PCR; TCRdb stores just in-frame clones and leaves some out. Of about 210,000 clones in the sample, roughly 92% were seen once. Study-wide findings and caveats: Just six people given AZD1222 tested seropositive at baseline. In a largely white British group with more females than males, clonal diversity was possibly underestimated. Unmutated regions of variants are reportedly targeted by nearly half of spike-specific TCRs.

The starting material was peripheral blood, obtained on day 0 of AZD1222 vaccination. The chain is built from TRBV4-1 and TRBJ2-3, with 9 bases fitting TRBD1. The clonotype comes from an adult in good health. This chain's CDR3 is CASSQGQGWSSDTQYF. The CDR3 nucleotides read TGCGCCAGCAGCCAGGGACAGGGATGGTCGTCAGATACGCAGTATTTT.